A selection of T cell receptor beta chains follows, all from one sample in a study of regulatory T cells in long-lasting Graves disease. MiXCR, run by TCRdb on the multiplex PCR reads, gives a single entry per CDR3 protein. The sample has around 400,000 distinct CDR3 sequences; about 15% are singletons. In addition, the sample was reused for a study of T cells in Graves' hyperthyroidism and ophthalmopathy.

The sample consisted of peripheral blood mononuclear cells (PBMCs), taken at new diagnosis, from a patient treated with antithyroid drugs. The receptors derive from a woman between 35 and 50 years old with Graves disease. CDR3s include the opening cysteine and the closing phenylalanine or tryptophan. Each record gives: J gene, D gene, clone size, V gene, CDR3 protein, CDR3 DNA. A D gene is named only where the DNA matches it firmly. A row's size may be missing; if present it is once, few, many or a size class.

>TRBJ2-7|-|many|TRBV24-1
CATSDEGDYEQYF
TGTGCCACCAGTGATGAGGGTGACTACGAGCAGTACTTC
>TRBJ2-2|-|few|TRBV7-7
CASSPLTSGELFF
TGTGCTAGCAGCCCCCTCACTAGCGGGGAGCTGTTTTTT
>TRBJ2-3|TRBD2|many|TRBV7-9
CASSLGLAGTDTQYF
TGTGCCAGCAGCTTAGGACTAGCGGGGACAGATACGCAGTATTTT
>TRBJ2-5|TRBD2|many|TRBV20-1
CSARRLAGQETQYF
TGCAGTGCTAGAAGACTAGCGGGGCAAGAGACCCAGTACTTC
>TRBJ1-1|-|many|TRBV7-3
CASSWGQGSMGMNTEAFF
TGTGCCAGCAGCTGGGGGCAGGGGTCGATGGGCATGAACACTGAAGCTTTCTTT
>TRBJ1-5|TRBD1|-|TRBV6-5
CASSYQGGNSNQPQHF
TGTGCCAGCAGTTACCAAGGGGGCAATAGCAATCAGCCCCAGCATTTT
>TRBJ2-1|-|many|TRBV28
CASNHGSYEQFF
TGTGCCAGCAACCACGGAAGCTATGAGCAGTTCTTC
>TRBJ2-7|-|many|TRBV2
CASSEKNRLPYEQYF
TGTGCCAGCAGCGAAAAGAATCGGTTACCCTACGAGCAGTACTTC
>TRBJ2-5|TRBD1|-|TRBV28
CATSEGAGETQYF
TGTGCCACCAGTGAGGGGGCCGGGGAGACCCAGTACTTC
>TRBJ2-3|-|-|TRBV5-1
CASSLSGHRYTDTQYF
TGCGCCAGCAGCTTGTCAGGCCACAGATACACAGATACGCAGTATTTT
>TRBJ2-1|TRBD2|many|TRBV29-1
CSVEGRLALSLVF
TGCAGCGTTGAAGGCCGACTAGCGCTGAGTTTGGTCTTC
>TRBJ2-3|-|-|TRBV29-1
CSVRLPLTDTQYF
TGCAGCGTGAGGCTTCCTCTAACAGATACGCAGTATTTT
>TRBJ1-4|-|many|TRBV12-3/TRBV12-4
CASSSSQALGEKLFF
TGTGCCAGCAGTTCCTCACAGGCCCTCGGGGAAAAACTGTTTTTT
>TRBJ1-3|-|many|TRBV7-2
CASIMTTGNTIYF
TGTGCCAGCATCATGACAACTGGAAACACCATATATTTT
>TRBJ2-7|TRBD2|-|TRBV7-2
CASSLDSAGGYEQYF
TGTGCCAGCAGCTTAGATTCCGCGGGAGGCTACGAGCAGTACTTC
>TRBJ2-7|TRBD1|many|TRBV6-1
CASRTTGGRNIEQYF
TGTGCCAGCAGAACGACAGGGGGCCGTAATATCGAGCAGTACTTC
>TRBJ2-7|-|many|TRBV2
CASTERGYEQYF
TGTGCCAGCACCGAACGGGGGTACGAGCAGTACTTC
>TRBJ2-2|-|-|TRBV9
CASSAYGSLTGELFF
TGTGCCAGCAGCGCATACGGGAGCCTCACCGGGGAGCTGTTTTTT
>TRBJ2-5|TRBD1|many|TRBV30
CAWSVGQQGLVETQYF
TGTGCCTGGAGTGTGGGCCAACAGGGGTTGGTGGAGACCCAGTACTTC
>TRBJ2-2|-|-|TRBV20-1
CSAARGNTGELFF
TGCAGTGCTGCGCGGGGAAACACCGGGGAGCTGTTTTTT
>TRBJ1-6|-|many|TRBV7-8
CASSPEAANSPLHF
TGTGCCAGCAGCCCCGAGGCTGCTAATTCACCCCTCCACTTT
>TRBJ2-1|TRBD2|many|TRBV3-1
CASSQDRLAGGHNEQFF
TGTGCCAGCAGCCAAGATAGGCTAGCGGGAGGCCACAATGAGCAGTTCTTC
>TRBJ2-7|TRBD2|many|TRBV20-1
CSARDRTSGYEQYF
TGCAGTGCTAGAGATCGTACTAGCGGATACGAGCAGTACTTC
>TRBJ2-5|-|medium-sized|TRBV2
CASSVWERETQYF
TGTGCCAGCAGTGTTTGGGAGAGGGAGACCCAGTACTTC
>TRBJ2-7|-|many|TRBV18
CASSLSGTPSYEQYF
TGTGCCAGCTCACTATCCGGGACACCTTCCTACGAGCAGTACTTC
>TRBJ1-1|-|many|TRBV19
CASSIREGMNTEAFF
TGTGCCAGTAGTATAAGGGAGGGGATGAACACTGAAGCTTTCTTT
>TRBJ1-5|TRBD1|-|TRBV19
CASSIGSQGGMRQPQHF
TGTGCCAGTAGTATAGGGTCACAGGGGGGAATGAGGCAGCCCCAGCATTTT
>TRBJ1-1|-|few|TRBV14
CASSQVPGGRTEAFF
TGTGCCAGCAGCCAAGTACCGGGGGGCCGCACTGAAGCTTTCTTT
>TRBJ2-5|TRBD1|-|TRBV5-5
CASSLISSRTGGETQYF
TGTGCCAGCAGCTTAATCTCCTCGCGGACAGGGGGGGAGACCCAGTACTTC
>TRBJ2-1|-|many|TRBV12-3/TRBV12-4
CASSPRDLNEQFF
TGTGCCAGCAGTCCTCGGGACCTCAATGAGCAGTTCTTC
>TRBJ2-1|-|-|TRBV9
CASSRTSTSLVSNEQFF
TGTGCCAGCAGCCGTACCTCCACTAGCCTGGTTTCCAATGAGCAGTTCTTC
>TRBJ2-1|TRBD2|many|TRBV20-1
CSASFLAGGRNEQFF
TGCAGTGCCTCATTCCTAGCGGGAGGTCGAAATGAGCAGTTCTTC
>TRBJ1-6|-|-|TRBV19
CASGRNNSPLHF
TGTGCCAGCGGACGGAATAATTCACCCCTCCACTTT
>TRBJ2-7|TRBD2|many|TRBV27
CASSLQGGIYEQYF
TGTGCCAGCAGTTTACAGGGAGGGATCTACGAGCAGTACTTC
>TRBJ1-5|-|-|TRBV18
CASSSGGGSQPQHF
TGTGCCAGCTCATCTGGTGGGGGCAGTCAGCCCCAGCATTTT
>TRBJ2-7|-|-|TRBV3-1
CASSQAAGVEQYF
TGTGCCAGCAGCCAAGCAGCAGGGGTCGAGCAGTACTTC
>TRBJ2-7|-|-|TRBV20-1
CSARRRGYEQYF
TGCAGTGCTAGACGCAGGGGCTACGAGCAGTACTTC
>TRBJ2-5|TRBD2|few|TRBV3-1
CASSPPSGSGETQYF
TGTGCCAGCAGCCCGCCTAGCGGGAGTGGGGAGACCCAGTACTTC
>TRBJ1-2|TRBD1|many|TRBV20-1
CSATRTGRGDGYTF
TGCAGTGCTACTCGGACAGGGCGTGGAGATGGCTACACCTTC
>TRBJ1-2|-|many|TRBV13
CASSSTGRPGGYTF
TGTGCCAGCAGCTCGACCGGGCGCCCGGGAGGCTACACCTTC
>TRBJ2-3|-|few|TRBV7-6
CASSYSTGLSSTDTQYF
TGTGCCAGCAGTTATTCTACAGGCTTGTCTAGCACAGATACGCAGTATTTT
>TRBJ2-1|TRBD2|many|TRBV12-3/TRBV12-4
CASTRPSGRTNEQFF
TGTGCCAGCACCCGTCCTAGCGGGAGAACGAATGAGCAGTTCTTC
>TRBJ2-7|-|many|TRBV29-1
CSAISSYEQYF
TGCAGCGCCATTAGCTCCTACGAGCAGTACTTC